This paragraph reports one T cell receptor (beta chain). Its antigen is as yet unknown. In the same sample, other DNA sequences code for this CDR3. Measured with immunoSEQ multiplex PCR; TCRdb has only the in-frame clones, and not every one. The top ten clones hold approximately 35% of a sample with 650,000 to 700,000 clones, less than 95% of them seen once. The entry originates in a study of shared clonotypes between healthy human individuals. Across the study: Those who served as donors were a couple of women and three men between the ages of 18 and 49.

CD8 memory cells included CD45RO+ cells plus CCR7-negative CD45RA+ TemRA cells. Broader study findings: The low donor count limited represented genetic and exposure-history diversity. Across subsets, estimated richness was generally greater for naive than for memory populations.

Sequencing was done on a sample of memory CD8+ T cells from PBMCs. Documented subset: CD45RO+ cells pooled with CCR7-negative TemRA cells. This clonotype was obtained from a man younger than 35 in good health. Some clones in this sample may be carry-over from other donors' samples.

CDR3 nucleotide sequence: TGTGCCAGCCGAGAGAACACTGAAGCTTTCTTT. The encoded protein is CASRENTEAFF. This chain joins TRBV28 and TRBJ1-1, with D unclear. The germline V gene has CDR1 MDHEN and CDR2 SYDVKM. There are 11 residues in the CDR3. The ends were cut back, 8 bases at V and 1 base at J, with 5 bases in the middle.